Sequencing of this T cell receptor beta chain was carried out in a study of cytomegalovirus exposure and HLA in healthy donors. Study conclusions and caveats: When analyzed later, a missense DCLRE1C variant was found to be linked to TCR beta V- and J-gene trimming. Per a prior analysis, the majority of TCR beta V segments were productive roughly 90% or roughly 30% of the time. Cytomegalovirus association was listed for 164 TCR beta chains.

The PCR had 60 Vbeta and 13 Jbeta primers. Method: immunoSEQ multiplex PCR; TCRdb's copy keeps in-frame clones and lacks some. The repertoire includes 150,000 to 200,000 clones, over 70% of them detected once, and approximately 1.5% sits in the top ten. CDR3 size: 12 residues. Germline values: CDR1 SGHNT, CDR2 YYREEE (reference sequence). J was trimmed by 12 bases and V by 0 bases; bases with no gene match: 3. In this sample, this clone turned up once. The antigen is undetermined. The chain is built from TRBV5-4 and TRBJ2-1; TRBD1 aligns across 7 bases. What was sequenced was PBMCs. This TCR came from a woman between 18 and 30 years old in good health and CMV-seronegative. The CDR3, as DNA: TGTGCCAGCAGCTTGGGTTCAGGGGGGCAGTTCTTC. It is translated as CASSLGSGGQFF.